The sequence of this T cell receptor (beta chain) was determined in a study of T cell responses to AZD1222 COVID-19 vaccine. Study conclusions and caveats: Spike-specific TCR breadth and depth went up after people got two AZD1222 doses. Most donors were white British, females outnumbered males, and clonal diversity was possibly underestimated. Spike was spanned by vaccine-associated CD4 TCRs, which were dominant at 160-218 and 743-854. Only six or seven AZD1222 recipients were seropositive at baseline.

The CDR3 has 14 amino acids. Germline CDR1 is LNHDA and CDR2 is SQIVND (reference sequence). Trimming removed 4 bases from V and 6 bases from J, with 15 bases in between. The assay was immunoSEQ multiplex PCR, and TCRdb's table has in-frame clones only and misses some. This sample carries some 150,000 clones, 82% of them seen once, and the ten largest clones take about 4%. Remarks on this clone: Antigen specificity is unknown.

The sample here was peripheral blood, taken on day 0 of MenACWY control vaccination. The gene calls are TRBV19 and TRBJ1-2; D uncertain. The sequence was obtained from an adult in good health. The CDR3 DNA sequence: TGTGCCAGTAGTACATACAACATTCAGGATGGCTACACCTTC. Its translation is CASSTYNIQDGYTF.